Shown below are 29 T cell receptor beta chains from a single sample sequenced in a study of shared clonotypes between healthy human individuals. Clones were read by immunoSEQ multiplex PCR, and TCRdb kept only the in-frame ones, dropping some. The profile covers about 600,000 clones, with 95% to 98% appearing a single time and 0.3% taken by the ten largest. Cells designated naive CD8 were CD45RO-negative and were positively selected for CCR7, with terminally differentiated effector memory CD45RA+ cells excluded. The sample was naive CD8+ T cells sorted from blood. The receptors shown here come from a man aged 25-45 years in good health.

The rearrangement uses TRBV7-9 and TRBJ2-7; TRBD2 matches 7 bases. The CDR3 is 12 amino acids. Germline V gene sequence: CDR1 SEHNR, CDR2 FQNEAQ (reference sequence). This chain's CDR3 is CASGGSSYEQYF. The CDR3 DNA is TGTGCGTCTGGCGGGAGCTCCTACGAGCAGTACTTC. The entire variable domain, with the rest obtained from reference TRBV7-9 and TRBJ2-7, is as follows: DTGVSQNPRHKITKRGQNVTFRCDPISEHNRLYWYRQTLGQGPEFLTYFQNEAQLEKSRLLSDRFSAERPKGSFSTLEIQRTEQGDSAMYLCASGGSSYEQYFGPGTRLTVT.

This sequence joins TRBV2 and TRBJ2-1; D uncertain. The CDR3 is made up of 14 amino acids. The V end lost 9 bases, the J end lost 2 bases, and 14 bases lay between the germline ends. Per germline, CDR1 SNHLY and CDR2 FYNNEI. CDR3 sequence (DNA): TGTGCCAGTCGAGGCGGAGTGACCTACAATGAGCAGTTCTTC. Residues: CASRGGVTYNEQFF. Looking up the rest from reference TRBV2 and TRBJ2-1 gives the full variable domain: EPEVTQTPSHQVTQMGQEVILRCVPISNHLYFYWYRQILGQKVEFLVSFYNNEISEKSEIFDDQFSVERPDGSNFTLKIRSTKLEDSAMYFCASRGGVTYNEQFFGPGTRLTVL.

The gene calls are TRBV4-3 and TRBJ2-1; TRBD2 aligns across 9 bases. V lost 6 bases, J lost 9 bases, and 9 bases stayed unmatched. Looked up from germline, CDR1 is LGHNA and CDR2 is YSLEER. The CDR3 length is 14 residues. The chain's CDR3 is CASSPGVAGVEQFF. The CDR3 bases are TGCGCCAGCAGTCCCGGGGTAGCGGGAGTTGAGCAGTTCTTC.

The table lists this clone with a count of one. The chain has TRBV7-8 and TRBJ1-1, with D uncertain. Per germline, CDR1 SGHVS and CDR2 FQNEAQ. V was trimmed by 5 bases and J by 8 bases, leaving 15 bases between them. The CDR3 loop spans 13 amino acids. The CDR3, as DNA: TGTGCCAGCAGCCTAAGAGGGCCTATGGAAGCTTTCTTT. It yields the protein CASSLRGPMEAFF.

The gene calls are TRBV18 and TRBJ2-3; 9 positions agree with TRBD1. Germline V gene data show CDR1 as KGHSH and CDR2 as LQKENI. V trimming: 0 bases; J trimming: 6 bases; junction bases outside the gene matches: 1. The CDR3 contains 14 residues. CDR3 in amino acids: CASSPPDRGDTQYF. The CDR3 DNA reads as TGTGCCAGCTCACCACCAGACAGGGGGGATACGCAGTATTTT. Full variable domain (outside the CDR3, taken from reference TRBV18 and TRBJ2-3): NAGVMQNPRHLVRRRGQEARLRCSPMKGHSHVYWYRQLPEEGLKFMVYLQKENIIDESGMPKERFSAEFPKEGPSILRIQQVVRGDSAAYFCASSPPDRGDTQYFGPGTRLTVL.

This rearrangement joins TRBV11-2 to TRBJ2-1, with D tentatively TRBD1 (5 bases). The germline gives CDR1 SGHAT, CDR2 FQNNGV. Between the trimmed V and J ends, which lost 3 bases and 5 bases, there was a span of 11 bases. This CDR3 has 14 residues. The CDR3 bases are TGTGCCAGCAGCTTTAACAGGTTGAACAATGAGCAGTTCTTC. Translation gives CASSFNRLNNEQFF.

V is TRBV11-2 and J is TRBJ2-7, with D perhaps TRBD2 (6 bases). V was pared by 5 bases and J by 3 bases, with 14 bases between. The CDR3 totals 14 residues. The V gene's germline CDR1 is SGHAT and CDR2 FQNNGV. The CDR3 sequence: CASSGTFSRYEQYF. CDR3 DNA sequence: TGTGCCAGCAGCGGGACTTTCTCACGCTACGAGCAGTACTTC.

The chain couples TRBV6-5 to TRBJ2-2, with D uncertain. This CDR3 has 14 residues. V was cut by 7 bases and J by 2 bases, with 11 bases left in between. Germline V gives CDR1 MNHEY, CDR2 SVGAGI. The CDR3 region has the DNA TGTGCCAGCACCCCCGGGCTAAACACCGGGGAGCTGTTTTTT. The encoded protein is CASTPGLNTGELFF.

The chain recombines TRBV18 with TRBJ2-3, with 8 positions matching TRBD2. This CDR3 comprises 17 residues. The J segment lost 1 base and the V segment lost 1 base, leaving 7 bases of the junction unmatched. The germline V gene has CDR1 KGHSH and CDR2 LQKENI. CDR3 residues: CASSPRDTSGGTDTQYF. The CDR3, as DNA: TGTGCCAGCTCACCACGGGACACTAGCGGAGGCACAGATACGCAGTATTTT.

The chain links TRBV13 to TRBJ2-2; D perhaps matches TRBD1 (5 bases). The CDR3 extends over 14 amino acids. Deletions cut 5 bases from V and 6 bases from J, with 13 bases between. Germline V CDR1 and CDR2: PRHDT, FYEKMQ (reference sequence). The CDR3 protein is CASSRQSLAGELFF. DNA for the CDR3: TGTGCCAGCAGCCGACAGTCTCTGGCCGGGGAGCTGTTTTTT.

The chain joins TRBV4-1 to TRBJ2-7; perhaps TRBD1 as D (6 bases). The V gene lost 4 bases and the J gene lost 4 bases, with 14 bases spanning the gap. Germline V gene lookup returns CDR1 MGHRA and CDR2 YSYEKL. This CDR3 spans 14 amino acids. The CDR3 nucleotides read TGCGCCAGCAGCCCCGATATGGGGGCGTACGAGCAGTACTTC. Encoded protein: CASSPDMGAYEQYF.

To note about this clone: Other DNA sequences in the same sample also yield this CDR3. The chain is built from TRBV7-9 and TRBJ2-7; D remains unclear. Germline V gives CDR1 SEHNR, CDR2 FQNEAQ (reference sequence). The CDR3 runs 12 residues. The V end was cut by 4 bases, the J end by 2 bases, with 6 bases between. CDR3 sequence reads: CASSSTPYEQYF. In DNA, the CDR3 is TGTGCCAGCAGCTCAACCCCCTACGAGCAGTACTTC.

This chain's CDR3 is CASSGASRAFF. As DNA, the CDR3 is TGCGCCAGCAGCGGGGCTTCCAGAGCTTTCTTT. The chain has TRBV4-1 and TRBJ1-1, with D perhaps TRBD1 (5 bases). V shed 5 bases and J shed 10 bases, with 11 bases lying between them. Germline-derived CDR1 and CDR2 are MGHRA and YSYEKL. CDR3 length: 11 residues.

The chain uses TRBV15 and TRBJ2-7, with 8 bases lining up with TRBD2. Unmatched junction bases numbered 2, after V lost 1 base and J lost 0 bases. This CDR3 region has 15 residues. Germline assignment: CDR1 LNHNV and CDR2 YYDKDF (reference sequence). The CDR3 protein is CATSRAGGLSYEQYF. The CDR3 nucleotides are TGTGCCACCAGCAGAGCGGGAGGGCTCTCCTACGAGCAGTACTTC.

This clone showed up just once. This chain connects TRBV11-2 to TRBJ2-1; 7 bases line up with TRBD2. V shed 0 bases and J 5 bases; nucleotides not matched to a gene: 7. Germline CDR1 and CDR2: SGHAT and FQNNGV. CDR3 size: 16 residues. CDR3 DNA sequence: TGTGCCAGCAGCTTAGAATTAGCGGGCGGCCACAATGAGCAGTTCTTC. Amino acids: CASSLELAGGHNEQFF.

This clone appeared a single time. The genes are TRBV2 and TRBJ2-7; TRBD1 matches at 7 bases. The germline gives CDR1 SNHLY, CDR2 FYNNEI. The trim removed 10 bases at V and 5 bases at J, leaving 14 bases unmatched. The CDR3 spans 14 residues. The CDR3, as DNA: TGTGCCACTCCTCACAGGGGCCGGTTGAACGAGCAGTACTTC. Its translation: CATPHRGRLNEQYF. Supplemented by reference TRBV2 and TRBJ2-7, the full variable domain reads EPEVTQTPSHQVTQMGQEVILRCVPISNHLYFYWYRQILGQKVEFLVSFYNNEISEKSEIFDDQFSVERPDGSNFTLKIRSTKLEDSAMYFCATPHRGRLNEQYFGPGTRLTVT.

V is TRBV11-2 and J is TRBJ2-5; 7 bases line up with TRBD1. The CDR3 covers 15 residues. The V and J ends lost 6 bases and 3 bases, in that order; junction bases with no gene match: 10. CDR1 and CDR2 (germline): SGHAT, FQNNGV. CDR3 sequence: CASSSTTGVKETQYF. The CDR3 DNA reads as TGTGCCAGCAGTTCCACTACAGGGGTGAAAGAGACCCAGTACTTC.

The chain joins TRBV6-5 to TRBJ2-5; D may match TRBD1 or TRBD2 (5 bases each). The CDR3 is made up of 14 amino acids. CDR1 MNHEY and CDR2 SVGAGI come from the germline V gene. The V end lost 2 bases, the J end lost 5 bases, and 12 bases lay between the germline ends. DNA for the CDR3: TGTGCCAGCAGTTACGGGGGACGCGGGGAGACCCAGTACTTC. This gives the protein CASSYGGRGETQYF.

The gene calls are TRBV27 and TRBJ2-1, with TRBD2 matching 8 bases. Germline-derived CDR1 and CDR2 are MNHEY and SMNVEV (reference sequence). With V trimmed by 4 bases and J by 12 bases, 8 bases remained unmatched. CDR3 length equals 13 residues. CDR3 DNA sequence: TGTGCCAGCAGTTCGGGGGGGAAGAGGGTGCAGTTCTTC. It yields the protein CASSSGGKRVQFF.

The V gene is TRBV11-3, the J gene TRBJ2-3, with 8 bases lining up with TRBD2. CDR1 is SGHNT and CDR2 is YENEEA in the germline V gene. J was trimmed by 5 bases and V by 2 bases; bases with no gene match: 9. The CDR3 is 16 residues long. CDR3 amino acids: CASSLSSGPRKDTQYF. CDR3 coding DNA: TGTGCCAGCAGCTTATCTAGCGGGCCCCGGAAAGATACGCAGTATTTT.

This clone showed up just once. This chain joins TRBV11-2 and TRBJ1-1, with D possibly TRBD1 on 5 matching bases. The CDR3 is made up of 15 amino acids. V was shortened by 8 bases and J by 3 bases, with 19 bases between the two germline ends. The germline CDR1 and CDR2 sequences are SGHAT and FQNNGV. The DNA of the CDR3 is TGTGCCAGCCTAAACTCCCGACAGAGCTACACTGAAGCTTTCTTT. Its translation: CASLNSRQSYTEAFF.

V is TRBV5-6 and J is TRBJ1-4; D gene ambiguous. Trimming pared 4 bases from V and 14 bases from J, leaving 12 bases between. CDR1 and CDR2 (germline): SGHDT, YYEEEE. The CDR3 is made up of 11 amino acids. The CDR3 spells CASSPEYLLFF. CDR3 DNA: TGTGCCAGCAGCCCCGAGTACTTGCTGTTTTTT.

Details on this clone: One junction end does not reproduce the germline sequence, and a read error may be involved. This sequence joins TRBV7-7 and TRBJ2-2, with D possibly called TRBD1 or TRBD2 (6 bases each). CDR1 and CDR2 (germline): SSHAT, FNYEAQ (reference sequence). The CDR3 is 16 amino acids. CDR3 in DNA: TGTGCTAGCAGCCTTGGGGGGCTAACCAACACCGGGGAGCTGTTTTTT. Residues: CASSLGGLTNTGELFF.

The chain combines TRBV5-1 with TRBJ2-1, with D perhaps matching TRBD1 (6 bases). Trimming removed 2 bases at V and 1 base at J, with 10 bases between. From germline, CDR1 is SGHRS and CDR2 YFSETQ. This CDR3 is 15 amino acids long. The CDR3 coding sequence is TGCGCCAGCAGCTTCTGGACAGAGTCCTACAATGAGCAGTTCTTC. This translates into CASSFWTESYNEQFF.

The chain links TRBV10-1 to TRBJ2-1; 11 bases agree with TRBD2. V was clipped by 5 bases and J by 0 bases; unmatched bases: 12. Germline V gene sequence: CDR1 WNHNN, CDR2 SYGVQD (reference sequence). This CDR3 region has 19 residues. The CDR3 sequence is CASSTVAGGPPSSYNEQFF. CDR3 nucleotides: TGCGCCAGCAGTACCGTAGCGGGAGGGCCACCGAGCTCCTACAATGAGCAGTTCTTC.

As DNA, the CDR3 is TGTGCCAGCAGCCTCCGGGGCAATTCCTACGAGCAGTACTTC. This gives the protein CASSLRGNSYEQYF. The chain combines TRBV9 with TRBJ2-7, with D perhaps given as TRBD1 or TRBD2 (5 bases each). This CDR3 is 14 amino acids long. Germline CDR1 reads SGDLS; CDR2 reads YYNGEE. V lost 4 bases and J lost 1, with 12 bases in between.

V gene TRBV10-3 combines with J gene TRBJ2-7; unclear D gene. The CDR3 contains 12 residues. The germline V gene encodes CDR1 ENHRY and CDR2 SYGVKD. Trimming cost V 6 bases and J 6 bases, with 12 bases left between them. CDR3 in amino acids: CAISPNLFEQYF. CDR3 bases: TGTGCCATCAGCCCAAACCTTTTCGAGCAGTACTTC.

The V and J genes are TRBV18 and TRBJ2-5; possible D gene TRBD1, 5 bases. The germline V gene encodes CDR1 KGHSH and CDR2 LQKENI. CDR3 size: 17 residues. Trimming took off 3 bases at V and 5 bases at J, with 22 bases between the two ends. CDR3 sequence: CASSPTAGKPVWETQYF. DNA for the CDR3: TGTGCCAGCTCACCCACGGCAGGGAAGCCGGTTTGGGAGACCCAGTACTTC.

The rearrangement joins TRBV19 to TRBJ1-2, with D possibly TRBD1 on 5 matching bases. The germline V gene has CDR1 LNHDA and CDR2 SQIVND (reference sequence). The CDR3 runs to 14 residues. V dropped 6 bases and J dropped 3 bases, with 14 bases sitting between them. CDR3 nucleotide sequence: TGTGCCAGTAGACCTCCGGGACCCTACTATGGCTACACCTTC. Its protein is CASRPPGPYYGYTF.